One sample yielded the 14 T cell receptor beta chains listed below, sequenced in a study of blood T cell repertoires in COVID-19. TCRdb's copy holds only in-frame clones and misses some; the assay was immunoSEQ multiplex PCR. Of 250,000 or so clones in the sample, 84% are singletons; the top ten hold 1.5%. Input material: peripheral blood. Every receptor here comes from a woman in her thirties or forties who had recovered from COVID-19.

For the CDR3, the DNA is TGTGCCAGTAGTATTGGCTTCGGAGGGACCCAGTACTTC. The encoded protein is CASSIGFGGTQYF. V and J are TRBV19 and TRBJ2-5; D is perhaps TRBD2 (5 bases). The germline V and J ends were trimmed by 3 bases and 7 bases, with 12 bases remaining between them. The germline CDR1 and CDR2 sequences are LNHDA and SQIVND (reference sequence). This CDR3 spans 13 amino acids.

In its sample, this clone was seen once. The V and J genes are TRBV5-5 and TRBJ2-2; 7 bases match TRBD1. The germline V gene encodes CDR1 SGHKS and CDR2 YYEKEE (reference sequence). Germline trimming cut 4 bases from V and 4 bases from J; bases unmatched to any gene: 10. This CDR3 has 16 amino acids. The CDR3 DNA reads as TGTGCCAGCAGCCGGACAGGACGTTGGGGCACCGGGGAGCTGTTTTTT. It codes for CASSRTGRWGTGELFF.

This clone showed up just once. In DNA form, the CDR3 reads TGTGCCAGCAGCTTAGGGGCAGGGGGTGACCGGGAGACCCAGTACTTC. It codes for CASSLGAGGDRETQYF. The chain is built from TRBV7-9 and TRBJ2-5; 7 bases agree with TRBD1. This CDR3 region has 16 residues. J gave up 5 bases and V 1 base, and 10 bases lay outside the gene matches. Germline CDR1 SEHNR, CDR2 FQNEAQ (reference sequence).

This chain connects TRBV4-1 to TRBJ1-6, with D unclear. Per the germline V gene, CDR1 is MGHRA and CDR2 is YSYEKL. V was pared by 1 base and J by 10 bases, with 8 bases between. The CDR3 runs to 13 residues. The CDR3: CASSQGETSPLHF. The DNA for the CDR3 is TGCGCCAGCAGCCAAGGGGAGACCTCACCCCTCCACTTT.

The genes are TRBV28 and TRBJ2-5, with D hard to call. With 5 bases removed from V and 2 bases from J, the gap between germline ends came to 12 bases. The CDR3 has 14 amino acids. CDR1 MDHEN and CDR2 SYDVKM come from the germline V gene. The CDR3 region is CASSPPEAQETQYF. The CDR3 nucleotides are TGTGCCAGCAGTCCTCCTGAGGCACAAGAGACCCAGTACTTC. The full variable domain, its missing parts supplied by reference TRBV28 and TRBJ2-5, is DVKVTQSSRYLVKRTGEKVFLECVQDMDHENMFWYRQDPGLGLRLIYFSYDVKMKEKGDIPEGYSVSREKKERFSLILESASTNQTSMYLCASSPPEAQETQYFGPGTRLLVL.

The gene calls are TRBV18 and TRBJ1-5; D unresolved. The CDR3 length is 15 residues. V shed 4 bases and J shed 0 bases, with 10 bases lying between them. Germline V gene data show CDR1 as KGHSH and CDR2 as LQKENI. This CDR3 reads CASSLVRISNQPQHF. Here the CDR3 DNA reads TGTGCCAGCTCACTCGTGCGCATTAGCAATCAGCCCCAGCATTTT.

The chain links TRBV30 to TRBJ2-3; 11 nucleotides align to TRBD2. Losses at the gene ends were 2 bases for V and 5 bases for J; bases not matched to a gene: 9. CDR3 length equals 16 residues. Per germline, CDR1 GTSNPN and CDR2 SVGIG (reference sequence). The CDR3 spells CAWSSARLAGIDTQYF. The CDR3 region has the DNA TGTGCCTGGAGTTCAGCGAGACTAGCGGGGATAGATACGCAGTATTTT.

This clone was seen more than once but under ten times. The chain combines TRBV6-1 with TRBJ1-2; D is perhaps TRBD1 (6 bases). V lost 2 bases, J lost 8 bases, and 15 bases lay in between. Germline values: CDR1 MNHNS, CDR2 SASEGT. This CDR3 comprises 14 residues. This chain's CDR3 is CASSELGWGGGYTF. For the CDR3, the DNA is TGTGCCAGCAGTGAACTGGGGTGGGGGGGCGGCTACACCTTC.

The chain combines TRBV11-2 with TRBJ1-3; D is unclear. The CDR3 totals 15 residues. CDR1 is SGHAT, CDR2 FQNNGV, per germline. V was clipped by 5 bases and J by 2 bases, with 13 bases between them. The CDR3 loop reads CASSPMGGPGNTIYF. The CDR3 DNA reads TGTGCCAGCAGCCCGATGGGAGGGCCTGGAAACACCATATATTTT.

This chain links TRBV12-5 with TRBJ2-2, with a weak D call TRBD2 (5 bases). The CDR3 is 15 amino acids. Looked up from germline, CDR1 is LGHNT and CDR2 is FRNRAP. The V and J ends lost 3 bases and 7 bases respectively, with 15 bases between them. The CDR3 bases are TGTGCTAGTGGTTTTGGCCCGGGATTAGACGGGGAGCTGTTTTTT. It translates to CASGFGPGLDGELFF.

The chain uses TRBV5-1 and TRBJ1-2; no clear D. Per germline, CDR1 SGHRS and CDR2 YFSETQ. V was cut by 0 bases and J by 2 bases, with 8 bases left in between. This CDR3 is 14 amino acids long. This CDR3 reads CASSLVTENYGYTF. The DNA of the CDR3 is TGCGCCAGCAGCTTGGTAACAGAGAACTATGGCTACACCTTC.

The CDR3 DNA is TGTGCCAGTAGTATAGAGGGGCAGATTTACAATGAGCAGTTCTTC. As protein: CASSIEGQIYNEQFF. The chain employs TRBV19 and TRBJ2-1, with TRBD1 as a possible D gene (5 bases). The V end lost 0 bases, the J end lost 4 bases, and 10 bases lay between the germline ends. Germline CDR1 and CDR2: LNHDA and SQIVND (reference sequence). The CDR3 sequence is 15 residues long.

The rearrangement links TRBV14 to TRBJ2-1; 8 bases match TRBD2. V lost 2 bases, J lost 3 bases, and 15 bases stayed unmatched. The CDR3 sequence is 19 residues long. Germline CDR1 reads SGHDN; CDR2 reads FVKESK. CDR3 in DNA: TGTGCCAGCAGCCAAAACTCCGGGAGGGGGGGACGTGGCTACAATGAGCAGTTCTTC. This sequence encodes CASSQNSGRGGRGYNEQFF.

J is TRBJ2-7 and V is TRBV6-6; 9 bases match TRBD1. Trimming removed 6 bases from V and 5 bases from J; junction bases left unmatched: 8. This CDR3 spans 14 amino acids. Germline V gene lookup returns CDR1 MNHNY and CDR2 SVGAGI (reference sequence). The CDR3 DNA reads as TGTGCCAGCAGGCCCTCGGACAGGGGAGACGAGCAGTACTTC. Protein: CASRPSDRGDEQYF.